This T cell receptor beta chain was obtained from a study of blood T cells in healthy people across ages. This clonotype was seen at least ten times. Its antigen is as yet unknown. Germline and junction disagree at one end, which may indicate a read error. Study-wide results and limits: The study found TCR beta diversity correlated strongly with naive T cell percentage. A roughly linear age-dependent decrease characterized TCR beta diversity per million T cells.

The CDR3 spans 12 residues. Germline CDR1 SGHRS, CDR2 YFSETQ. Next came a second PCR, run for roughly 7 to 12 cycles, which used a sample-barcoded 5' primer along with a J-beta primer mix. Carrying 12 random nucleotides, a template-switch adaptor labeled each individual cDNA molecule. TCRdb reprocessed the 5' RACE reads with MiXCR, giving one entry per CDR3 protein. The sample consists of 1.4 million to 1.5 million distinct CDR3 sequences, about 43% of them appearing once. Donors ranged from about 6 to 90 years old and were healthy Caucasians in Russia. The chain has TRBV5-1 and TRBJ2-5; no reliable D call. The source of this sequence is a woman aged 18 to 35 in good health. The sequencing input was blood. The CDR3: CASSRDQETQYF. In DNA, the CDR3 is TGTGCCAGCAGCCGCGATCAAGAGACCCAGTACTTC.